A selection of T cell receptor beta chains follows, all from one sample in a study of blood T cell repertoires in COVID-19. Sequenced by immunoSEQ multiplex PCR; TCRdb stores in-frame clones only, minus some. This repertoire shows around 97,000 clones, nearly 85% found once; its top ten account for over 10%. The material sequenced was peripheral blood. Source of these receptors: a human donor in a cohort sampled during active or convalescent COVID-19. Both conserved end residues are part of each CDR3. The order of the fields is CDR3 DNA, CDR3 protein, J gene, clone size, D gene, V gene. A D gene is named only where the DNA matches it firmly. Rows may omit the clone size; those that give it use once, few, many or a size class.

CDR3nt: TGTGCCAGCCGGACAGGACCGGAAAAACTGTTTTTT
CDR3aa: CASRTGPEKLFF
j_gene: TRBJ1-4
abundance: .
d_gene: TRBD1
v_gene: TRBV6-1

CDR3nt: TGTGCCAGCAGCCCGGGCGGGACAGGGGTCTATGGCTACACCTTC
CDR3aa: CASSPGGTGVYGYTF
j_gene: TRBJ1-2
abundance: .
d_gene: TRBD1
v_gene: TRBV5-4

CDR3nt: TGTGCCATCAGTGTCCGACTAGCGGGGGGACAAGAGACCCAGTACTTC
CDR3aa: CAISVRLAGGQETQYF
j_gene: TRBJ2-5
abundance: .
d_gene: TRBD2
v_gene: TRBV10-3

CDR3nt: TGTGCCAGCTCACCAAGCTCGGGAGGCGAACAGCCCCAGCATTTT
CDR3aa: CASSPSSGGEQPQHF
j_gene: TRBJ1-5
abundance: .
d_gene: .
v_gene: TRBV18

CDR3nt: TGTGCCAGCAGCCGTTTGACAGGGGGCGCTGGTCTTGGCTACACCTTC
CDR3aa: CASSRLTGGAGLGYTF
j_gene: TRBJ1-2
abundance: few
d_gene: TRBD1
v_gene: TRBV3-1/TRBV3-2

CDR3nt: TGTGCCAGTAGTATGGGGACAGGGGAGATTCAGCCCCAGCATTTT
CDR3aa: CASSMGTGEIQPQHF
j_gene: TRBJ1-5
abundance: .
d_gene: TRBD1
v_gene: TRBV19

CDR3nt: TGTGCCACCAGCAGGGACAGGGCCTCTAACTATGGCTACACCTTC
CDR3aa: CATSRDRASNYGYTF
j_gene: TRBJ1-2
abundance: .
d_gene: TRBD1
v_gene: TRBV15

CDR3nt: TGTGCCAGCAGCTTAGCGTCCGGGACACTAGAGGCCCAGTACTTC
CDR3aa: CASSLASGTLEAQYF
j_gene: TRBJ2-5
abundance: .
d_gene: .
v_gene: TRBV7-2

CDR3nt: TGCGCCAGCAGCACCGACAGGGCTAGCTCACCCCTCCACTTT
CDR3aa: CASSTDRASSPLHF
j_gene: TRBJ1-6
abundance: .
d_gene: TRBD1
v_gene: TRBV5-1

CDR3nt: TGCGCCAGCCTTGCGGACGGGCGGGTTAACACCGGGGAGCTGTTTTTT
CDR3aa: CASLADGRVNTGELFF
j_gene: TRBJ2-2
abundance: .
d_gene: .
v_gene: TRBV5-1

CDR3nt: TGCGCCAGCAGCCAAGTTCAGGGTAATTCACCCCTCCACTTT
CDR3aa: CASSQVQGNSPLHF
j_gene: TRBJ1-6
abundance: once
d_gene: .
v_gene: TRBV4-1

CDR3nt: TGTGCCAGCAGGGGGGGACAGGGCTTCCAAGAGACCCAGTACTTC
CDR3aa: CASRGGQGFQETQYF
j_gene: TRBJ2-5
abundance: .
d_gene: TRBD1
v_gene: TRBV25-1

CDR3nt: TGTGCCAGTATCGGACACCCCCCTAACTATGGCTACACCTTC
CDR3aa: CASIGHPPNYGYTF
j_gene: TRBJ1-2
abundance: .
d_gene: .
v_gene: TRBV19

CDR3nt: TGCGCCAGCAGCCCAAGGGGGCCCAGTTCCTACAATGAGCAGTTCTTC
CDR3aa: CASSPRGPSSYNEQFF
j_gene: TRBJ2-1
abundance: .
d_gene: TRBD1
v_gene: TRBV5-1

CDR3nt: TGTGCCAGCAGTTTTTATGGGGGGAGCACCATATATTTT
CDR3aa: CASSFYGGSTIYF
j_gene: TRBJ1-3
abundance: .
d_gene: .
v_gene: TRBV28

CDR3nt: TGTGCCAGTATTGGAAGGCTAGCGGGGGGTAGCTCCTACAATGAGCAGTTCTTC
CDR3aa: CASIGRLAGGSSYNEQFF
j_gene: TRBJ2-1
abundance: .
d_gene: TRBD2
v_gene: TRBV19

CDR3nt: TGTGCCAGCAGAGAAAGACAGGGGAGCACCGGGGAGCTGTTTTTT
CDR3aa: CASRERQGSTGELFF
j_gene: TRBJ2-2
abundance: .
d_gene: TRBD1
v_gene: TRBV6-6

CDR3nt: TGCAGCGGGAGAAAGGGGGCGGGCGAAAAACTGTTTTTT
CDR3aa: CSGRKGAGEKLFF
j_gene: TRBJ1-4
abundance: .
d_gene: TRBD1
v_gene: TRBV29-1

CDR3nt: TGTGCCAGCAGTTCTCTCGACAGGGGAGGTTCACCCCTCCACTTT
CDR3aa: CASSSLDRGGSPLHF
j_gene: TRBJ1-6
abundance: .
d_gene: TRBD1
v_gene: TRBV6-5

CDR3nt: TGTGCCAGCAGTCCCCGGGCGGGACAGAATCAGCCCCAGCATTTT
CDR3aa: CASSPRAGQNQPQHF
j_gene: TRBJ1-5
abundance: .
d_gene: TRBD1
v_gene: TRBV6-5

CDR3nt: TGTGCCAGCAGCAAAGAAGGACAGGGGACCGGGGAGCTGTTTTTT
CDR3aa: CASSKEGQGTGELFF
j_gene: TRBJ2-2
abundance: .
d_gene: .
v_gene: TRBV21-1

CDR3nt: TGTGCCAGCAGCTTAGAAGCGGGGCTTGGCACAGATACGCAGTATTTT
CDR3aa: CASSLEAGLGTDTQYF
j_gene: TRBJ2-3
abundance: .
d_gene: TRBD2
v_gene: TRBV7-3

CDR3nt: TGTGCCAGCAGCTTAACTGGCACAGATACGCAGTATTTT
CDR3aa: CASSLTGTDTQYF
j_gene: TRBJ2-3
abundance: .
d_gene: .
v_gene: TRBV7-2

CDR3nt: TGTGCTAGCAGCTTAAACCCTAGCGGGGGGGAAGAGACCCAGTACTTC
CDR3aa: CASSLNPSGGEETQYF
j_gene: TRBJ2-5
abundance: .
d_gene: TRBD2
v_gene: TRBV7-7

CDR3nt: TGTGCCAGCAGCTTAGTGAGCGACTTTGGCTACACCTTC
CDR3aa: CASSLVSDFGYTF
j_gene: TRBJ1-2
abundance: .
d_gene: .
v_gene: TRBV7-2

CDR3nt: TGTGCCGTCACAGGGCTGGGGAATCAGCCCCAGCATTTT
CDR3aa: CAVTGLGNQPQHF
j_gene: TRBJ1-5
abundance: .
d_gene: .
v_gene: TRBV2

CDR3nt: TGCGCCAGCAGCGCGTCAGGGGGTCAAGGATCACCCCTCCACTTT
CDR3aa: CASSASGGQGSPLHF
j_gene: TRBJ1-6
abundance: .
d_gene: TRBD1
v_gene: TRBV5-1

CDR3nt: TGTGCCAGCAGTGAAAATCGGAAGGGGGCGGGCTCACCCCTCCACTTT
CDR3aa: CASSENRKGAGSPLHF
j_gene: TRBJ1-6
abundance: .
d_gene: TRBD1
v_gene: TRBV6-1

CDR3nt: TGTGCCAGCAGCTCAGGGACAGGGGTTTTTTGGACTGAAGCTTTCTTT
CDR3aa: CASSSGTGVFWTEAFF
j_gene: TRBJ1-1
abundance: .
d_gene: TRBD1
v_gene: TRBV5-4

CDR3nt: TGTGCCAGCAGCCAAGGCGAGCTACAGGGGATCGATGAGCAGTTCTTC
CDR3aa: CASSQGELQGIDEQFF
j_gene: TRBJ2-1
abundance: .
d_gene: TRBD1
v_gene: TRBV4-2

CDR3nt: TGTGCCAGCGGTACGTCCGGGACACCCACCTTGAGCTCCTACAATGAGCAGTTCTTC
CDR3aa: CASGTSGTPTLSSYNEQFF
j_gene: TRBJ2-1
abundance: large
d_gene: .
v_gene: TRBV16

CDR3nt: TGTGCCAGCAGTGAAGCTTCCAGCGTCATGAACACTGAAGCTTTCTTT
CDR3aa: CASSEASSVMNTEAFF
j_gene: TRBJ1-1
abundance: .
d_gene: .
v_gene: TRBV2

CDR3nt: TGTGCCTGGAGTGTAACTTCGTCCGAGCAGTACTTC
CDR3aa: CAWSVTSSEQYF
j_gene: TRBJ2-7
abundance: .
d_gene: .
v_gene: TRBV30

CDR3nt: TGTGCCGGCGCGCCTGACCGGGACAGATACAATGAGCAGTTCTTC
CDR3aa: CAGAPDRDRYNEQFF
j_gene: TRBJ2-1
abundance: few
d_gene: TRBD1
v_gene: TRBV6-5

CDR3nt: TGTGCCAGCACCCCCGTTAGGGGAGAGACCCAGTACTTC
CDR3aa: CASTPVRGETQYF
j_gene: TRBJ2-5
abundance: .
d_gene: .
v_gene: TRBV11-2

CDR3nt: TGCAGTGCTAGTAGCGGGGGGGCCCGAGAGACCCAGTACTTC
CDR3aa: CSASSGGARETQYF
j_gene: TRBJ2-5
abundance: few
d_gene: TRBD2
v_gene: TRBV20-1

CDR3nt: TGTGCCAGCTCACTATCCCAGGGGGCGCAAGGGGCCAACGTCCTGACTTTC
CDR3aa: CASSLSQGAQGANVLTF
j_gene: TRBJ2-6
abundance: once
d_gene: TRBD1
v_gene: TRBV18

CDR3nt: TGTGCCAGCTCCCGACAGGGGGGAGGTGAAAAACTGTTTTTT
CDR3aa: CASSRQGGGEKLFF
j_gene: TRBJ1-4
abundance: .
d_gene: TRBD1
v_gene: TRBV18

CDR3nt: TGCAGTGCTAGTGGGGGACTAGCGGGGGGCCCCACAGATACGCAGTATTTT
CDR3aa: CSASGGLAGGPTDTQYF
j_gene: TRBJ2-3
abundance: .
d_gene: TRBD2
v_gene: TRBV20-1

CDR3nt: TGTGCCAGCAGCCAGGGGGGATCCCCCCAGCATTTT
CDR3aa: CASSQGGSPQHF
j_gene: TRBJ1-5
abundance: .
d_gene: .
v_gene: TRBV3-1/TRBV3-2

CDR3nt: TGCGCCAGCAGTGGGTCCCCGGACAGATCGGTGGGCAATCAGCCCCAGCATTTT
CDR3aa: CASSGSPDRSVGNQPQHF
j_gene: TRBJ1-5
abundance: once
d_gene: .
v_gene: TRBV10-1

CDR3nt: TGTGCCAGCAGTTACTCTCAGGGTGACACTGAAGCTTTCTTT
CDR3aa: CASSYSQGDTEAFF
j_gene: TRBJ1-1
abundance: .
d_gene: .
v_gene: TRBV6-5

CDR3nt: TGTGCCACCAGTGATTCCCGGGAGGGTTTCTCCTACGAGCAGTACTTC
CDR3aa: CATSDSREGFSYEQYF
j_gene: TRBJ2-7
abundance: .
d_gene: TRBD2
v_gene: TRBV24-1

CDR3nt: TGTGCCAGTAGTAGGCCCCTTAGACTGGGCAATCAGCCCCAGCATTTT
CDR3aa: CASSRPLRLGNQPQHF
j_gene: TRBJ1-5
abundance: .
d_gene: .
v_gene: TRBV19

CDR3nt: TGTGCCAGTAGTCTCCTGACAGGGTTGGGTGAAAAACTGTTTTTT
CDR3aa: CASSLLTGLGEKLFF
j_gene: TRBJ1-4
abundance: once
d_gene: TRBD1
v_gene: TRBV19

CDR3nt: TGTGCCAGCTCTAGGACAGGGATACAGCCCCAGCATTTT
CDR3aa: CASSRTGIQPQHF
j_gene: TRBJ1-5
abundance: .
d_gene: TRBD1
v_gene: TRBV2

CDR3nt: TGCGCCAGCAGCCGGACAGGGGGTTATTCACCCCTCCACTTT
CDR3aa: CASSRTGGYSPLHF
j_gene: TRBJ1-6
abundance: .
d_gene: TRBD1
v_gene: TRBV5-1

CDR3nt: TGTGCCAGCAGTGAAACCTGGGCGGGGGGCTCCACAGATACGCAGTATTTT
CDR3aa: CASSETWAGGSTDTQYF
j_gene: TRBJ2-3
abundance: .
d_gene: TRBD2
v_gene: TRBV6-4

CDR3nt: TGTGCCACCAGGCTGGCGAACACCGGGGAGCTGTTTTTT
CDR3aa: CATRLANTGELFF
j_gene: TRBJ2-2
abundance: once
d_gene: .
v_gene: TRBV19

CDR3nt: TGTGCCACCAGTGACCCGGGGACACCGAACACCGGGGAGCTGTTTTTT
CDR3aa: CATSDPGTPNTGELFF
j_gene: TRBJ2-2
abundance: .
d_gene: .
v_gene: TRBV24-1

CDR3nt: TGTGCCAGCAGCTTTCCGGGGGATAACGGTTTGAACACTGAAGCTTTCTTT
CDR3aa: CASSFPGDNGLNTEAFF
j_gene: TRBJ1-1
abundance: .
d_gene: .
v_gene: TRBV11-2

CDR3nt: TGTGCCAGTAGTCTCCAAGGGGGCAGCTCCTATAATTCACCCCTCCACTTT
CDR3aa: CASSLQGGSSYNSPLHF
j_gene: TRBJ1-6
abundance: .
d_gene: TRBD1
v_gene: TRBV19

CDR3nt: TGTGCTAGTGGCCGGGGAGTACCCCCTGATGGTGAGCAGTTCTTC
CDR3aa: CASGRGVPPDGEQFF
j_gene: TRBJ2-1
abundance: .
d_gene: .
v_gene: TRBV12-5